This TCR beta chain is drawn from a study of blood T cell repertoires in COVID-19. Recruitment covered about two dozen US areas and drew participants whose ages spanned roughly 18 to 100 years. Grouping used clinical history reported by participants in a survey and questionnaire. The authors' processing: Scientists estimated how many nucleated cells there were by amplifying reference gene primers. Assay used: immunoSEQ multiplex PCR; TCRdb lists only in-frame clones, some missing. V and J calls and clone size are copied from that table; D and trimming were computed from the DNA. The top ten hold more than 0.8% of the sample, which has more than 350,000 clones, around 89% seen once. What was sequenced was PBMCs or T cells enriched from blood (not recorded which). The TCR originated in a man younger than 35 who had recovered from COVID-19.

The CDR3: CASSPPGQGSYEQYF. In nucleotides, the CDR3 is TGTGCCAGCTCACCACCGGGACAGGGTTCCTACGAGCAGTACTTC. This chain joins TRBV18 and TRBJ2-7; 9 positions match TRBD1. The germline V gene has CDR1 KGHSH and CDR2 LQKENI. The CDR3 totals 15 residues. V shed 0 bases and J 1 base; nucleotides not matched to a gene: 1. The full variable domain, completed using reference TRBV18 and TRBJ2-7, is NAGVMQNPRHLVRRRGQEARLRCSPMKGHSHVYWYRQLPEEGLKFMVYLQKENIIDESGMPKERFSAEFPKEGPSILRIQQVVRGDSAAYFCASSPPGQGSYEQYFGPGTRLTVT.